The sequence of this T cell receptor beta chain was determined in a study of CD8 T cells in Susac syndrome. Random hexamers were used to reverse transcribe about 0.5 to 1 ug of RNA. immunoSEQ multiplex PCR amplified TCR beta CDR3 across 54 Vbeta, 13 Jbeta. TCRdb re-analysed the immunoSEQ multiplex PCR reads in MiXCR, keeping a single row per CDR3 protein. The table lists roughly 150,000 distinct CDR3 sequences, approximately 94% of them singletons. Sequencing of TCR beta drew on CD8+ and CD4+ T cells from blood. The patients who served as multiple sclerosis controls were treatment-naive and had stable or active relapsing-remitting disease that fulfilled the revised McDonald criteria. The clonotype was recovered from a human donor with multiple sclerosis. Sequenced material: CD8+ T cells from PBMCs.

This chain's CDR3 is CSARDIGKAQAGGYKNTEAFF. CDR3 DNA: TGCAGTGCTAGAGATATAGGGAAGGCTCAGGCAGGGGGCTACAAGAACACTGAAGCTTTCTTT. The V gene is TRBV20-1, the J gene TRBJ1-1, with 8 positions matching TRBD1. V shed 0 bases, J shed 1 base, and the junction held 22 bases outside the gene matches. Germline CDR1 reads DFQATT; CDR2 reads SNEGSKA (reference sequence). CDR3 size: 21 residues.